This T cell receptor (beta chain) emerged from a study of T cell responses to AZD1222 COVID-19 vaccine (dated by TCRdb to 2020 to 2023). For context, the study as a whole: AZD1222 recipients given second doses at about 4 weeks or at about 12 weeks were pooled, since spike-specific TCR depth and breadth were not found to differ between the two schedules. TCR sequencing was performed for 230 to 250 trial participants, of whom approximately 200 were given two doses of AZD1222 and 26 were given two doses of MenACWY control vaccine. Trial participants were enrolled by age into subgroups of 18-55, 56-69 and 70-plus years, and around 150, 29 and 61 TCR-sequenced participants, respectively, were included in these subgroups. General study outcomes and caveats: The whole spike protein was spanned by vaccine-associated CD4 TCRs, and dominant responses were seen in regions 160-218 and 743-854. In the small 56-69-year group, the increase in depth fell short of significance, most likely because of low power. Conclusions about previously exposed vaccinees are limited because only five or six AZD1222 recipients were SARS-CoV-2 seropositive at baseline. Reportedly, almost half of the unique spike-specific TCRs recognized epitopes lying outside the regions that are mutated in the B.1.351 and B.1.1.7 variants. Participants were mostly white British, with more females than males. The authors suggested clonal diversity may have been underestimated. After two AZD1222 doses, both the breadth and the depth of spike-specific TCRs were significantly higher than at day 0 and than in MenACWY recipients. Because no samples from the day 14 peak response were available, repertoires could be characterized only after the peak T cell response.

The CDR3 regions of human TCRbeta chains were subjected to immunosequencing. On the authors' methods: TCRs in the repertoires were compared against a reference library of SARS-CoV-2-specific TCRs that had been generated with the MIRA antigen-specificity platform. Breadth was defined as the fraction of unique TCRs that were SARS-CoV-2-associated, and depth was defined as the fraction of total T cells that were SARS-CoV-2-associated. Using the MIRA data, every spike-specific TCR was mapped to the spike region that the TCR reacted to and assigned to either a CD4 or a CD8 class. Log10-transformed breadth and depth values were compared by one-way ANOVA with Sidak's multiple comparisons tests. TCRdb holds this immuneACCESS table with in-frame rearrangements only. Some clones are missing; in checked studies, unresolved V genes explain under half, and the rest has no known cause. V and J calls and clone size come straight from that table; D and trimming were deduced from the DNA. The sample table contains more than 90,000 clones; only one count was recorded for 65% to 85% of them. The top ten clones comprise about 9% of the sample.

The label giving this sample's time point can be read as: baseline before first vaccination. Vaccinee samples came from UK trials COV001 and COV002, including a single-blind randomized controlled phase 2/3 trial of AZD1222 (ChAdOx1 nCoV-19) in healthy adults. Trial participant PBMC samples were collected at day 0 and day 28 after the second dose for TCRbeta chain sequencing. With respect to this clone: The antigen it recognizes is unknown. Base qualities are not provided; no much larger clone lies one nucleotide away.

The germline V gene specifies SGHNT as CDR1 and YENEEA as CDR2. Its CDR3 holds 16 amino acids, cysteine through phenylalanine. Only the CDR3 DNA stays, 48 bases, in frame from base 1. The junction shows trimming of 1 base on V and 5 bases on J, and the gene matches do not reach 8 bases of it. The receptor was derived from an adult in good health. The V and J genes are TRBV11-3 and TRBJ2-3, with 8 bases aligning to TRBD1. The sequencing here drew on peripheral blood, taken on day 0 of AZD1222 vaccination. The DNA reads TGTGCCAGCAGCTTAGGCAGACAGGGGAGTAAAGATACGCAGTATTTT. Its coded protein is CASSLGRQGSKDTQYF.